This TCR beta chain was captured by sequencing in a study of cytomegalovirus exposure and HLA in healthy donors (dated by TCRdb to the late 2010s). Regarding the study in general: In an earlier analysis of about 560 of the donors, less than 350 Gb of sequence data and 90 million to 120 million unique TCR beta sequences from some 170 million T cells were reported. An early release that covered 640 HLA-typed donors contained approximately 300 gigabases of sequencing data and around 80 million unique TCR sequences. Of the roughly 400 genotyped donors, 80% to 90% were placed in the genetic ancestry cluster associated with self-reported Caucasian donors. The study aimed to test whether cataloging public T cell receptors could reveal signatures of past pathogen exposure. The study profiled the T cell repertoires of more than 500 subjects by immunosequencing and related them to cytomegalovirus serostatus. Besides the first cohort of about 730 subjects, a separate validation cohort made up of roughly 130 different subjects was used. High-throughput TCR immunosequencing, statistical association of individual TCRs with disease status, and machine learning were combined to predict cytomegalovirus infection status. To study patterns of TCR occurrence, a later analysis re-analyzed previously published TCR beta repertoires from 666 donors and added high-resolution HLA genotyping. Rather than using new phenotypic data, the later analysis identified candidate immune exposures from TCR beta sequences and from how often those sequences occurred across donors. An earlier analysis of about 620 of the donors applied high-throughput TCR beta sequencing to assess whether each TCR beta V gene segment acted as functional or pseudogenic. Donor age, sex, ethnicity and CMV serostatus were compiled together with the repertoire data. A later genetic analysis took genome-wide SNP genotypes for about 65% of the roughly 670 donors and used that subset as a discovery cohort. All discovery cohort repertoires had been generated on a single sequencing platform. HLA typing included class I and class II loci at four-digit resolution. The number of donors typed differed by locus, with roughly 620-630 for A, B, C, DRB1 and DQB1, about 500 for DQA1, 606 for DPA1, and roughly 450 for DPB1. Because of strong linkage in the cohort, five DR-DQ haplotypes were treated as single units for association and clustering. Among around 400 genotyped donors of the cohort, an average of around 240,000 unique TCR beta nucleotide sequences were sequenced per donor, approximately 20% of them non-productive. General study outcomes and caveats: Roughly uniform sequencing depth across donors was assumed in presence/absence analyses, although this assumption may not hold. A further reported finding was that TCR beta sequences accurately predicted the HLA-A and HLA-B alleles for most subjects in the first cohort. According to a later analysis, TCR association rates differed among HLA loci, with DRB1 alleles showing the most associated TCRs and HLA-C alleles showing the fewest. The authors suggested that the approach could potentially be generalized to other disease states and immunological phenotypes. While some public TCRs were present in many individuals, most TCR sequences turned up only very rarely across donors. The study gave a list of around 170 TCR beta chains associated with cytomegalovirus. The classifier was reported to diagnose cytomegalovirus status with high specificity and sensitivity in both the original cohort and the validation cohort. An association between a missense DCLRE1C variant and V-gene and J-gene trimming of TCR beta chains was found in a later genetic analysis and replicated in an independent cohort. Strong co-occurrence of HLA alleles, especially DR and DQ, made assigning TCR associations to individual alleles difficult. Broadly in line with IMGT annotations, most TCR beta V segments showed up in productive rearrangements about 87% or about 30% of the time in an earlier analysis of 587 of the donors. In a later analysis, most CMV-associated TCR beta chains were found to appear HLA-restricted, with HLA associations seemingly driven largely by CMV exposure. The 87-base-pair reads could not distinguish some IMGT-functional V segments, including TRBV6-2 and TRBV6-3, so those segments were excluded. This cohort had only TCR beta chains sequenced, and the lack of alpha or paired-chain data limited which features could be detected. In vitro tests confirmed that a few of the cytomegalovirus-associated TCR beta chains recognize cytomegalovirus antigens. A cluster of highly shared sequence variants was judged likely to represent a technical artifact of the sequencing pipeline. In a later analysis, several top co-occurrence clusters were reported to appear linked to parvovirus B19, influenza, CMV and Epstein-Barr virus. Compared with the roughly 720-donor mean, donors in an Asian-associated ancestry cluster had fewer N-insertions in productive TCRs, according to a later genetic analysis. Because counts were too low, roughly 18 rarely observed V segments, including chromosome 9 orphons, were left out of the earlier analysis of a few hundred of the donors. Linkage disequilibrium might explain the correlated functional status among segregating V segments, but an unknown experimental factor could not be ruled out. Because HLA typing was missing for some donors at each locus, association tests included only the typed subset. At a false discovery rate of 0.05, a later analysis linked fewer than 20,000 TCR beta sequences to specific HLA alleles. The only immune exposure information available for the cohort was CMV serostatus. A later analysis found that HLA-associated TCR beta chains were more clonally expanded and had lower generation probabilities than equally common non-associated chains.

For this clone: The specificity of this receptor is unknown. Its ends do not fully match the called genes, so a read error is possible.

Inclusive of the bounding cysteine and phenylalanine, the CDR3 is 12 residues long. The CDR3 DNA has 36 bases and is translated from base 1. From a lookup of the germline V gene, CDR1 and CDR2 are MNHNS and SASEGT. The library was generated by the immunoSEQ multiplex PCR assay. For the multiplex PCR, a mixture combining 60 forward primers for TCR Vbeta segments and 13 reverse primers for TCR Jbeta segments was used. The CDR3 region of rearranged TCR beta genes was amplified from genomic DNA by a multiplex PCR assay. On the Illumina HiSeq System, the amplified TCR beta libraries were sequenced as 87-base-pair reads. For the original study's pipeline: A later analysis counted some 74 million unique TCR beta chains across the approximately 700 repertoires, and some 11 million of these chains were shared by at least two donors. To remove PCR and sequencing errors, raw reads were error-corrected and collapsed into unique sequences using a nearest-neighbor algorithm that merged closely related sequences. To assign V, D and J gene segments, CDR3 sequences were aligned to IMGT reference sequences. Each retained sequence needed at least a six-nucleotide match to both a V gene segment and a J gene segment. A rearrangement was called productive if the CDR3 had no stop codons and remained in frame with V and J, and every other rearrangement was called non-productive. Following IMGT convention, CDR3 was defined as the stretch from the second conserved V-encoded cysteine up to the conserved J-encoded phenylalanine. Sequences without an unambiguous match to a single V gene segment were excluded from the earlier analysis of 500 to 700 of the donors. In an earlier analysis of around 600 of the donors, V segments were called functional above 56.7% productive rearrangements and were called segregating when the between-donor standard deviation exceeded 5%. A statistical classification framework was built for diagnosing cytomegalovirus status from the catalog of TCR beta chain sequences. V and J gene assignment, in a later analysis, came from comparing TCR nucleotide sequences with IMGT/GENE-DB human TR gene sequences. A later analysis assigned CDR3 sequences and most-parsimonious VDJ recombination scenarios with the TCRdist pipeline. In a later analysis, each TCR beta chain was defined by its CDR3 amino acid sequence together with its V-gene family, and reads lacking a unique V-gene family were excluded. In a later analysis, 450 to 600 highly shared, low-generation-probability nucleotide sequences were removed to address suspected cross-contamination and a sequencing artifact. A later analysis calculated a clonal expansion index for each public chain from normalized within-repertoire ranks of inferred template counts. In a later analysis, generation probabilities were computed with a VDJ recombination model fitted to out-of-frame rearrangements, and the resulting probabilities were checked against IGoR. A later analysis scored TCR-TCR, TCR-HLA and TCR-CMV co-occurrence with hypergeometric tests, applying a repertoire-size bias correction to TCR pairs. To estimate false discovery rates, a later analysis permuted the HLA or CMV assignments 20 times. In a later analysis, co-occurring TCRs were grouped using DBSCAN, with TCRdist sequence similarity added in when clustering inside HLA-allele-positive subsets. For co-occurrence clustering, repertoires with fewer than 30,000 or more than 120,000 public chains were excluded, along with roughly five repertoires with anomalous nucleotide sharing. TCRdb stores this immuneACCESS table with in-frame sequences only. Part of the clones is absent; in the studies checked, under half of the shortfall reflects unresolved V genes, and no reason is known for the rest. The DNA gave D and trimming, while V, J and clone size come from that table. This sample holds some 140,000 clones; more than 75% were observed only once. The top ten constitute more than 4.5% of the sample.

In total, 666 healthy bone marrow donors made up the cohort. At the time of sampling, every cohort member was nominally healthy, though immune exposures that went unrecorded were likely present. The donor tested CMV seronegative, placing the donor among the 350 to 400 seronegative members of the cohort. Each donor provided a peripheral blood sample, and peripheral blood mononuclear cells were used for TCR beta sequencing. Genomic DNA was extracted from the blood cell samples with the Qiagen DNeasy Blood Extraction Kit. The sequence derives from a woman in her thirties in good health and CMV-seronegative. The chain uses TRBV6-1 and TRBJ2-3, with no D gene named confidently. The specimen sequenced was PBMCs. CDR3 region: CASSEGRQPEDF. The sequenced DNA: TGTGCCAGCAGTGAGGGCAGGCAGCCTGAAGATTTT.